Shown below are 15 T cell receptor beta chains from a single sample sequenced in a study of blood T cell repertoires in COVID-19. TCRdb's copy holds only in-frame clones and misses some; the assay was immunoSEQ multiplex PCR. There are hundreds of thousands of clones in the sample; over 75% occur only once, and around 1% lies in the top ten. Material for sequencing was PBMCs or T cells enriched from blood (not recorded which). The receptors stem from a man aged 18-30 years who had recovered from COVID-19.

This clone has a count of ten or more. The rearrangement links TRBV28 to TRBJ1-1; possible D gene TRBD1, 5 bases. The CDR3 is 16 amino acids. Germline CDR1 reads MDHEN; CDR2 reads SYDVKM. The V end lost 3 bases, the J end lost 0 bases, and 14 bases lay between the germline ends. CDR3 sequence reads: CASSFGGVVMNTEAFF. The CDR3 nucleotides read TGTGCCAGCAGTTTTGGGGGGGTCGTCATGAACACTGAAGCTTTCTTT.

The genes are TRBV6-1 and TRBJ1-5, with D uncertain. Trimming left V 0 bases short and J 4 bases short, with 13 bases between. Germline V gene data show CDR1 as MNHNS and CDR2 as SASEGT. The CDR3 is made up of 16 amino acids. CDR3 coding DNA: TGTGCCAGCAGTGAAGCGCCGGGGTACCTAAATCAGCCCCAGCATTTT. It codes for CASSEAPGYLNQPQHF.

V usage is TRBV2 and J usage is TRBJ1-4, with 7 positions matching TRBD1. The V gene's germline CDR1 is SNHLY and CDR2 FYNNEI. The CDR3 covers 12 residues. The J segment lost 6 bases and the V segment lost 8 bases, leaving 3 bases of the junction unmatched. Here the CDR3 DNA reads TGTGCCAGCGGACAGGAAGATGAAAAACTGTTTTTT. Protein sequence: CASGQEDEKLFF.

The chain is built from TRBV19 and TRBJ1-5, with 7 bases identical to TRBD1. V was pared by 5 bases and J by 6 bases, with 10 bases of the junction left unmatched. Germline values: CDR1 LNHDA, CDR2 SQIVND (reference sequence). The CDR3 extends over 15 amino acids. CDR3 residues: CASSPHDRVGQPQHF. The CDR3 DNA is TGTGCCAGTAGTCCCCACGACAGGGTCGGTCAGCCCCAGCATTTT.

V usage is TRBV5-1 and J usage is TRBJ2-2; 10 bases agree with TRBD1. The CDR3 runs 16 residues. V lost 4 bases and J lost 7; bases outside the gene matches: 10. Germline V gene lookup returns CDR1 SGHRS and CDR2 YFSETQ. CDR3 nucleotides: TGCGCCAGCAGCACCGGGGACAGGGGAAAAATCGGGGAGCTGTTTTTT. Residues: CASSTGDRGKIGELFF.

The chain joins TRBV3-1 (or the pseudogene TRBV3-2) to TRBJ2-5, with 8 nucleotides matching TRBD2. The trim removed 1 base at V and 4 bases at J, leaving 2 bases unmatched. Germline CDR1 is LGHDT and CDR2 is YNNKEL (reference sequence). The CDR3 runs to 14 residues. In nucleotides, the CDR3 is TGTGCCAGCAGCCAAGCCGGGGGGGGAGAGACCCAGTACTTC. This encodes CASSQAGGGETQYF.

V gene TRBV29-1 combines with J gene TRBJ2-4; a possible D gene is TRBD1 (7 bases). There are 13 residues in the CDR3. The germline gives CDR1 SQVTM, CDR2 ANQGSEA. Trimming left V 6 bases short and J 7 bases short, with 16 bases between. The CDR3 DNA reads TGCAGCGTCCTAACAGGGGAGGCGAACATTCAGTACTTC. This sequence encodes CSVLTGEANIQYF.

The J gene is TRBJ1-5, the V gene TRBV6-2 or TRBV6-3; D perhaps matches TRBD1 (5 bases). The ends were cut back, 6 bases at V and 7 bases at J, with 16 bases in the middle. CDR3 length: 14 residues. Germline-derived CDR1 and CDR2 are MNHEY and SVGEGT. This chain's CDR3 is CASSLFGGLQPQHF. In DNA form, the CDR3 reads TGTGCCAGCAGCTTATTCGGGGGGTTGCAGCCCCAGCATTTT.

In its sample, this clone was seen once. This rearrangement joins TRBV15 to TRBJ2-6; the D gene is possibly TRBD1 (6 bases). Germline-derived CDR1 and CDR2 are LNHNV and YYDKDF (reference sequence). Trimming cost V 5 bases and J 2 bases, with 13 bases left between them. There are 16 residues in the CDR3. The CDR3 nucleotides are TGTGCCACCAGCGCGAGTTGGACAGCTGGGGCCAACGTCCTGACTTTC. As protein: CATSASWTAGANVLTF.

J is TRBJ2-3 and V is TRBV5-6; 8 bases fit TRBD1. CDR3 length equals 13 residues. Germline loops: CDR1 SGHDT, CDR2 YYEEEE. V shed 5 bases, J shed 5 bases, and the junction held 4 bases outside the gene matches. For the CDR3, the DNA is TGTGCCAGCAGGACAGGGGTCAGAGATACGCAGTATTTT. It encodes CASRTGVRDTQYF.

As for this clone: Other DNA sequences in this specimen translate into the identical CDR3. The chain has TRBV11-2 and TRBJ1-2; the match to TRBD1 covers 7 bases. V lost 5 bases, J lost 3 bases, and 3 bases stayed unmatched. CDR3 length equals 13 residues. CDR1 SGHAT and CDR2 FQNNGV come from the germline V gene. The CDR3 spells CASSPGQDYGYTF. CDR3 DNA sequence: TGTGCCAGCAGCCCCGGACAGGACTATGGCTACACCTTC. The full variable domain, in which reference TRBV11-2 and TRBJ1-2 provide the parts outside the CDR3, is EAGVAQSPRYKIIEKRQSVAFWCNPISGHATLYWYQQILGQGPKLLIQFQNNGVVDDSQLPKDRFSAERLKGVDSTLKIQPAKLEDSAVYLCASSPGQDYGYTFGSGTRLTVV.

V and J are TRBV28 and TRBJ1-6; weak D call: TRBD1 (5 bases). In germline, CDR1 is MDHEN, CDR2 SYDVKM. This CDR3 has 17 residues. V was clipped by 2 bases and J by 4 bases, with 15 bases between them. CDR3 residues: CASSLGATAPYNSPLHF. The CDR3 DNA reads TGTGCCAGCAGTTTAGGGGCCACTGCCCCTTATAATTCACCCCTCCACTTT.

The chain couples TRBV4-3 to TRBJ1-3; D is uncertain. Trimming stripped 4 bases from V and 0 bases from J, with 10 bases between. The germline gives CDR1 LGHNA, CDR2 YSLEER. This CDR3 region has 15 residues. The CDR3 DNA follows: TGCGCCAGCAGCCTTCAGAGGGACTCTGGAAACACCATATATTTT. It is translated as CASSLQRDSGNTIYF.

The V and J genes are TRBV6-5 and TRBJ2-7; 7 bases align to TRBD1. Unmatched junction bases numbered 7, after V lost 6 bases and J lost 5 bases. Germline V gives CDR1 MNHEY, CDR2 SVGAGI. This CDR3 spans 13 amino acids. The CDR3 DNA reads TGTGCCAGCAGACGACTACAGGGGAACGAGCAGTACTTC. It yields the protein CASRRLQGNEQYF.

The genes are TRBV6-5 and TRBJ2-5, with 10 bases fitting TRBD1. This CDR3 is 13 amino acids long. CDR1 is MNHEY and CDR2 is SVGAGI in the germline V gene. The V and J ends lost 6 bases and 8 bases, in that order; junction bases with no gene match: 6. CDR3 sequence: CASSPGQGITQYF. The CDR3 region has the DNA TGTGCCAGCAGCCCGGGACAGGGGATAACCCAGTACTTC.